The sequence of this TCR beta chain was determined in a study of T cell repertoires in cytomegalovirus infection. This clonotype was seen a few times. Its specificity is not known. General study findings and limits: Totalled public TCR beta family frequency picked out people who carried CMV plus the relevant HLA.

TCRdb independently ran MiXCR on the reads; one entry per CDR3 protein. The repertoire holds 300,000 to 400,000 distinct CDR3 sequences, with 18% as singletons. Deletions cut 1 base from V and 7 bases from J, with 10 bases between. Germline CDR1 MNHEY, CDR2 SVGEGT. This CDR3 comprises 14 residues. Material for sequencing was PBMCs. This receptor was taken from a human donor in good health (CMV status not recorded). Some clones in this sample may be carry-over from other donors' samples. V is TRBV6-2 or TRBV6-3 and J is TRBJ2-2; a possible D gene is TRBD2 (5 bases). This chain's CDR3 is CASSYFPSGGELFF. DNA of the CDR3: TGTGCCAGCAGTTACTTTCCGAGCGGCGGGGAGCTGTTTTTT.